Below are 30 T cell receptor beta chains sequenced from a single sample in a study of blood T cell repertoires in COVID-19. Here immunoSEQ multiplex PCR was the method, and the copy in TCRdb shows in-frame clones only, minus some. The data show around 370,000 clones, about 89% seen once. The sequencing input was peripheral blood. The source of these receptors is a woman aged 45-65 years with COVID-19, enrolled during active disease.

A few counts support this clone. The gene calls are TRBV7-3 and TRBJ1-6; tentatively, D is TRBD1 (6 bases). V lost 3 bases and J 12 bases, leaving 12 bases between the germline ends. Germline CDR1 and CDR2: SGHTA and FQGTGA. This CDR3 has 13 amino acids. As DNA, the CDR3 is TGTGCCAGCAGCTTTACAGGGCGAGGACCCCTCCACTTT. It is translated as CASSFTGRGPLHF.

The chain is built from TRBV7-2 and TRBJ1-1; no definite D call. V lost 2 bases, J lost 0 bases, and 10 bases lay in between. This CDR3 spans 15 amino acids. Germline values: CDR1 SGHTA, CDR2 FQGNSA. The CDR3 loop is CASSLLGGMNTEAFF. The DNA of the CDR3 is TGTGCCAGCAGCTTATTAGGAGGGATGAACACTGAAGCTTTCTTT.

The rearrangement links TRBV27 to TRBJ1-3; D uncertain. V was clipped by 6 bases and J by 4 bases, with 10 bases between them. The CDR3 contains 13 residues. Germline V gene lookup returns CDR1 MNHEY and CDR2 SMNVEV (reference sequence). The CDR3 nucleotides read TGTGCCAGCAGGAGCCCGAGGGGAAACACCATATATTTT. Translated, it gives CASRSPRGNTIYF.

Note on this clone: This CDR3 is also generated by other DNA sequences in the sample. The chain carries TRBV19 and TRBJ2-7; 8 bases are a match to TRBD1. There are 15 residues in the CDR3. Germline V lookup: CDR1 LNHDA, CDR2 SQIVND (reference sequence). Trimming took 1 base from V and 0 from J; bases not matched to a gene: 2. DNA of the CDR3: TGTGCCAGTAGTATAGCCCAGGGGGCCTCCTACGAGCAGTACTTC. It translates to CASSIAQGASYEQYF.

V usage is TRBV5-4 and J usage is TRBJ2-2; unclear D gene. V lost 0 bases to trimming and J lost 1 base, with 4 bases between them. In germline, CDR1 is SGHNT, CDR2 YYREEE (reference sequence). The CDR3 runs 14 residues. Written as DNA, the CDR3 is TGTGCCAGCAGCTTGGTTCGGAACACCGGGGAGCTGTTTTTT. This translates into CASSLVRNTGELFF. The full variable domain, completed using reference TRBV5-4 and TRBJ2-2, is ETGVTQSPTHLIKTRGQQVTLRCSSQSGHNTVSWYQQALGQGPQFIFQYYREEENGRGNFPPRFSGLQFPNYSSELNVNALELDDSALYLCASSLVRNTGELFFGEGSRLTVL.

The rearrangement links TRBV4-1 to TRBJ2-2; 13 nucleotides line up with TRBD2. Germline CDR1 and CDR2: MGHRA and YSYEKL. CDR3 length: 18 residues. Losses at the gene ends were 2 bases for V and 6 bases for J; bases not matched to a gene: 9. The CDR3 region is CASSQILAGGPLAGELFF. The CDR3 coding sequence is TGCGCCAGCAGCCAAATACTAGCGGGAGGGCCTTTGGCCGGGGAGCTGTTTTTT.

V and J are TRBV25-1 and TRBJ2-7, with 8 positions matching TRBD1. In germline, CDR1 is MGHDK, CDR2 SYGVNS. The junction had 10 bases not matched to a gene; V was cut back by 6 bases and J by 3 bases. This CDR3 spans 15 amino acids. CDR3 amino acids: CASSPRDRTLYEQYF. The CDR3, as DNA: TGTGCCAGCAGCCCCCGGGACAGGACACTCTACGAGCAGTACTTC.

For the CDR3, the DNA is TGTGCCAGCAGCAGATACTTCACTGAAGCTTTCTTT. It codes for CASSRYFTEAFF. This chain joins TRBV7-8 and TRBJ1-1, with D hard to call. CDR1 is SGHVS and CDR2 is FQNEAQ in the germline V gene. The CDR3 is 12 amino acids. Trimming shortened V by 5 bases and J by 4 bases, and 8 bases separated the two germline ends.

This chain links TRBV29-1 with TRBJ2-3; D perhaps matches TRBD2 (5 bases). The V end lost 8 bases, the J end lost 5 bases, and 14 bases lay between the germline ends. The CDR3 has 12 residues. The germline V gene has CDR1 SQVTM and CDR2 ANQGSEA. Here the CDR3 reads CSPPGYGDTQYF. The CDR3 coding sequence is TGCAGCCCCCCGGGGTACGGAGATACGCAGTATTTT.

The rearrangement joins TRBV30 to TRBJ2-1; possible D gene TRBD2, 6 bases. The ends were cut back, 5 bases at V and 3 bases at J, with 11 bases in the middle. Germline V CDR1 and CDR2: GTSNPN, SVGIG (reference sequence). The CDR3 sequence is 13 residues long. CDR3 residues: CAWAGGVYNEQFF. Written as DNA, the CDR3 is TGTGCCTGGGCCGGGGGTGTCTACAATGAGCAGTTCTTC.

V gene TRBV5-4 combines with J gene TRBJ2-2, with D maybe TRBD2 (5 bases). Per the germline V gene, CDR1 is SGHNT and CDR2 is YYREEE (reference sequence). Trimming removed 0 bases from V and 6 bases from J, with 15 bases in between. The CDR3 contains 16 residues. CDR3 protein: CASSLGASLGSGELFF. DNA for the CDR3: TGTGCCAGCAGCTTGGGGGCTAGCTTAGGGTCCGGGGAGCTGTTTTTT.

The chain combines TRBV19 with TRBJ2-7; D is possibly TRBD2 (6 bases). CDR3 length: 16 amino acids. Per germline, CDR1 LNHDA and CDR2 SQIVND (reference sequence). The germline V and J ends were trimmed by 4 bases and 0 bases, with 16 bases remaining between them. The CDR3 spells CASSKAGTQSSYEQYF. In DNA form, the CDR3 reads TGTGCCAGTAGTAAAGCCGGGACTCAGAGCTCCTACGAGCAGTACTTC.

This clone was recorded at least ten times. This chain links TRBV7-9 with TRBJ2-7, with 10 nucleotides matching TRBD1. The junction had 4 bases not matched to a gene; V was cut back by 4 bases and J by 4 bases. Germline-derived CDR1 and CDR2 are SEHNR and FQNEAQ (reference sequence). This CDR3 spans 14 amino acids. The CDR3 DNA is TGTGCCAGCAGCTCCGGGACAGGGGAATACGAGCAGTACTTC. This gives the protein CASSSGTGEYEQYF.

Comments on this clone: This sample includes further DNA sequences coding for the same CDR3. The chain employs TRBV6-5 and TRBJ1-5; tentatively, D is TRBD1 (6 bases). This CDR3 contains 15 residues. The germline CDR1 and CDR2 sequences are MNHEY and SVGAGI. The V gene lost 2 bases and the J gene lost 1 base, with 9 bases spanning the gap. CDR3 DNA sequence: TGTGCCAGCAGTTACGGGGGCGCGAGCAATCAGCCCCAGCATTTT. Its translation: CASSYGGASNQPQHF.

The rearrangement uses TRBV19 and TRBJ1-1; D ambiguous. Germline assignment: CDR1 LNHDA and CDR2 SQIVND (reference sequence). The length of the CDR3 is 12 residues. The V and J ends lost 2 bases and 5 bases respectively, with 6 bases between them. The CDR3 spells CASSIYETEAFF. DNA of the CDR3: TGTGCCAGTAGTATATACGAGACTGAAGCTTTCTTT.

The chain couples TRBV11-2 to TRBJ2-4, with D possibly being TRBD1 (6 bases). Per germline, CDR1 SGHAT and CDR2 FQNNGV. CDR3 size: 16 residues. Trimming stripped 6 bases from V and 6 bases from J, with 21 bases between. CDR3 bases: TGTGCCAGCAGTTTCCAGGCGGTGACAGGACGAAACATTCAGTACTTC. This sequence encodes CASSFQAVTGRNIQYF.

The rearrangement joins TRBV2 to TRBJ1-2, with D hard to call. This CDR3 is 14 amino acids long. V was trimmed by 5 bases and J by 8 bases, leaving 18 bases between them. Germline V gives CDR1 SNHLY, CDR2 FYNNEI. The CDR3 region has the DNA TGTGCCAGCAGTTCCATTCTCTCTAGCGGGGGCTACACCTTC. This encodes CASSSILSSGGYTF.

The chain links TRBV18 to TRBJ1-4; 8 bases fit TRBD1. V shed 10 bases and J 5 bases; nucleotides not matched to a gene: 9. The CDR3 length is 14 residues. The germline V gene has CDR1 KGHSH and CDR2 LQKENI. DNA of the CDR3: TGTGCCACCCTAAAGACAGGGGAAAATGAAAAACTGTTTTTT. Protein product: CATLKTGENEKLFF.

The chain uses TRBV30 and TRBJ1-1; 10 positions match TRBD1. This CDR3 has 13 amino acids. From germline, CDR1 is GTSNPN and CDR2 SVGIG (reference sequence). The junction had 5 bases not matched to a gene; V was cut back by 5 bases and J by 5 bases. DNA for the CDR3: TGTGCCTGGGACAGGGGGCAGGGTACTGAAGCTTTCTTT. Encoded protein: CAWDRGQGTEAFF.

This clone was seen just once. The rearrangement joins TRBV6-2 or TRBV6-3 to TRBJ1-1; 7 nucleotides line up with TRBD1. Unmatched junction bases numbered 6, after V lost 3 bases and J lost 8 bases. CDR3 length: 13 residues. The germline V gene has CDR1 MNHEY and CDR2 SVGEGT. CDR3: CASSYGRQGEAFF. Here the CDR3 DNA reads TGTGCCAGCAGTTATGGAAGACAGGGCGAAGCTTTCTTT.

V usage is TRBV2 and J usage is TRBJ2-7; TRBD1 matches at 11 bases. The CDR3 has 15 residues. The V gene end was trimmed by 4 bases and the J gene end by 0 bases; junction bases not matched to a gene: 2. CDR1 and CDR2 from the germline V gene are SNHLY and FYNNEI. The CDR3 protein is CASSGGQGASYEQYF. The CDR3 region has the DNA TGTGCCAGCAGTGGCGGACAGGGGGCCTCCTACGAGCAGTACTTC.

The chain has TRBV5-1 and TRBJ2-3; TRBD1 is a possible D gene (6 bases). The CDR3 is made up of 13 amino acids. Germline lookup yields CDR1 SGHRS and CDR2 YFSETQ. V was clipped by 4 bases and J by 4 bases, with 10 bases between them. CDR3 nucleotide sequence: TGCGCCAGCAGCACCAGGGGTGCAGATACGCAGTATTTT. Its protein product is CASSTRGADTQYF. Using reference TRBV5-1 and TRBJ2-3 for the parts outside the CDR3, the full variable domain is KAGVTQTPRYLIKTRGQQVTLSCSPISGHRSVSWYQQTPGQGLQFLFEYFSETQRNKGNFPGRFSGRQFSNSRSEMNVSTLELGDSALYLCASSTRGADTQYFGPGTRLTVL.

The chain combines TRBV6-5 with TRBJ1-1; D is unclear. The CDR3 totals 15 residues. Germline V gene sequence: CDR1 MNHEY, CDR2 SVGAGI. The V end lost 0 bases, the J end lost 4 bases, and 12 bases lay between the germline ends. This CDR3 is CASSYSSGLSTEAFF. The CDR3 nucleotides read TGTGCCAGCAGTTACTCCTCAGGCTTGTCCACTGAAGCTTTCTTT.

The chain combines TRBV6-5 with TRBJ2-7; 7 bases agree with TRBD1. The CDR3 consists of 12 residues. Per the germline V gene, CDR1 is MNHEY and CDR2 is SVGAGI. V trimming: 6 bases; J trimming: 5 bases; junction bases outside the gene matches: 4. The CDR3, as DNA: TGTGCCAGCAGCCCAGGACAGGACGAGCAGTACTTC. Translated: CASSPGQDEQYF.

This chain uses TRBV19 with TRBJ2-1; unclear D gene. Trimming left V 4 bases short and J 4 bases short, with 14 bases between. The germline CDR1 and CDR2 sequences are LNHDA and SQIVND (reference sequence). The CDR3 runs to 15 residues. The CDR3 DNA is TGTGCCAGTAGTAATATCGCCAGGCTTTACAATGAGCAGTTCTTC. It specifies CASSNIARLYNEQFF.

There are a few counts of this clone. The chain couples TRBV5-1 to TRBJ2-1; 10 bases match TRBD2. With 4 bases clipped from V and 5 bases from J, the junction kept 6 bases outside the gene matches. Germline assignment: CDR1 SGHRS and CDR2 YFSETQ. CDR3 length: 15 amino acids. The CDR3 sequence: CASSPSGRDNNEQFF. The CDR3 DNA sequence: TGCGCCAGCAGCCCGAGCGGGAGGGATAACAATGAGCAGTTCTTC. The whole variable domain, remainder taken from reference TRBV5-1 and TRBJ2-1, is KAGVTQTPRYLIKTRGQQVTLSCSPISGHRSVSWYQQTPGQGLQFLFEYFSETQRNKGNFPGRFSGRQFSNSRSEMNVSTLELGDSALYLCASSPSGRDNNEQFFGPGTRLTVL.

The rearrangement uses TRBV11-3 and TRBJ1-1; D not resolved. This CDR3 has 12 amino acids. Trimming cost V 1 base and J 8 bases, with 8 bases left between them. Looked up from germline, CDR1 is SGHNT and CDR2 is YENEEA. The CDR3 loop reads CASSLVREEAFF. CDR3 DNA sequence: TGTGCCAGCAGCTTAGTCCGGGAAGAAGCTTTCTTT.

A few counts support this clone. J is TRBJ2-7 and V is TRBV10-1, with a weak D call TRBD1 (5 bases). CDR3 length: 15 amino acids. From germline, CDR1 is WNHNN and CDR2 SYGVQD (reference sequence). V dropped 2 bases and J dropped 8 bases, with 19 bases sitting between them. CDR3 sequence (DNA): TGCGCCAGCAGTGAGGGGGCGAATCCTACGAGACAGCAGTACTTC. Its translation is CASSEGANPTRQQYF.

V usage is TRBV5-4 and J usage is TRBJ2-1; no clear D gene. CDR1 is SGHNT and CDR2 is YYREEE in the germline V gene (reference sequence). CDR3 length: 17 amino acids. Trimming took 0 bases from V and 0 from J, leaving 13 bases between them. The CDR3 spells CASSLVELLSSYNEQFF. Here the CDR3 DNA reads TGTGCCAGCAGCTTGGTTGAGCTACTGAGCTCCTACAATGAGCAGTTCTTC.

The rearrangement joins TRBV18 to TRBJ2-2; tentative D call: TRBD1 (6 bases). Germline V gives CDR1 KGHSH, CDR2 LQKENI. V was cut by 2 bases and J by 11 bases, with 24 bases left in between. CDR3 length: 17 residues. The CDR3 protein is CASSPFSPGQSVGELFF. In nucleotides, the CDR3 is TGTGCCAGCTCACCATTTTCGCCTGGACAGTCGGTTGGAGAGCTGTTTTTT. Drawing the rest from reference TRBV18 and TRBJ2-2, the complete variable domain is NAGVMQNPRHLVRRRGQEARLRCSPMKGHSHVYWYRQLPEEGLKFMVYLQKENIIDESGMPKERFSAEFPKEGPSILRIQQVVRGDSAAYFCASSPFSPGQSVGELFFGEGSRLTVL.